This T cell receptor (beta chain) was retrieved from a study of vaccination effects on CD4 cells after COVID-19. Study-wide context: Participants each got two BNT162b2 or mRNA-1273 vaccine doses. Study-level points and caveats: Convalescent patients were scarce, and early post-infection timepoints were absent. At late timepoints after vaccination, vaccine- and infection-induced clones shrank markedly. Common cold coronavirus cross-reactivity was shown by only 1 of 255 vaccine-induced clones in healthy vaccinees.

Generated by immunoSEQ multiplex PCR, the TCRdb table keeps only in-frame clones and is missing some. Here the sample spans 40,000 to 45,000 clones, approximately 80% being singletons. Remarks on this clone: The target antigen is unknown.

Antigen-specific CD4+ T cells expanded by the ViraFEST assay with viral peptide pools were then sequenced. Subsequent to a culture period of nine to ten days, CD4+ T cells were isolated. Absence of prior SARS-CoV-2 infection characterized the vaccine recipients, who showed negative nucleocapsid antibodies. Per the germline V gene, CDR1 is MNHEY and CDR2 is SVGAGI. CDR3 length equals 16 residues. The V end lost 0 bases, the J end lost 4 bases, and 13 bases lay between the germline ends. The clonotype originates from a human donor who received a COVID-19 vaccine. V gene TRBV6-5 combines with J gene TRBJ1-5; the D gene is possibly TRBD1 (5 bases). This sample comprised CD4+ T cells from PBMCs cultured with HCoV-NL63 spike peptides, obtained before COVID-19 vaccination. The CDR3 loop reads CASSYSTGRANQPQHF. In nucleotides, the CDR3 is TGTGCCAGCAGTTACTCTACGGGCAGGGCAAATCAGCCCCAGCATTTT.